Listed below are T cell receptor beta chains from one sample, sequenced in a study of T cells in Graves' hyperthyroidism and ophthalmopathy. TCRdb reprocessed the multiplex PCR reads via MiXCR and lists one record per CDR3 protein. Of around 720,000 distinct CDR3 sequences detected, 35% appear once; the ten largest clones hold around 30%. The specimen sequenced was blood. These receptor sequences come from a woman aged 40 to 55 with Graves' hyperthyroidism. Both conserved end residues are part of each CDR3. Fields, in order: V gene, D gene, J gene, CDR3 protein. The D gene is left open where the match is weak.

v_gene: TRBV20-1; d_gene: -; j_gene: TRBJ1-5; CDR3aa: CSARDSQGQPQHF
v_gene: TRBV13; d_gene: TRBD1; j_gene: TRBJ2-5; CDR3aa: CASSPRGQGRETQYF
v_gene: TRBV7-2; d_gene: -; j_gene: TRBJ2-7; CDR3aa: CASSRTQGGAYEQYF
v_gene: TRBV4-1; d_gene: TRBD1; j_gene: TRBJ1-2; CDR3aa: CASSQVSTGDNYGYTF
v_gene: TRBV19; d_gene: TRBD1; j_gene: TRBJ1-1; CDR3aa: CASSTMTGYDTEAFF
v_gene: TRBV7-2; d_gene: -; j_gene: TRBJ1-2; CDR3aa: CASSQGSINYGYTF
v_gene: TRBV9; d_gene: -; j_gene: TRBJ1-5; CDR3aa: CASSVYWRCNQPQHF
v_gene: TRBV19; d_gene: -; j_gene: TRBJ1-5; CDR3aa: CASRGRRGTGIQPQHF
v_gene: TRBV20-1; d_gene: -; j_gene: TRBJ1-2; CDR3aa: CSARREGYGYTF
v_gene: TRBV24-1; d_gene: TRBD1; j_gene: TRBJ1-1; CDR3aa: CASRPRGGGTEAFF
v_gene: TRBV12-3/TRBV12-4; d_gene: -; j_gene: TRBJ1-5; CDR3aa: CASVWGGNQPQHF
v_gene: TRBV19; d_gene: -; j_gene: TRBJ1-2; CDR3aa: CASSITPGRKNYGYTF
v_gene: TRBV10-3; d_gene: -; j_gene: TRBJ2-2; CDR3aa: CASAPPGPNTGELFF
v_gene: TRBV15; d_gene: -; j_gene: TRBJ1-2; CDR3aa: CATSVSRDGSGYTF
v_gene: TRBV7-2; d_gene: TRBD1; j_gene: TRBJ1-3; CDR3aa: CASSTGTGNSGNTIYF
v_gene: TRBV6-5; d_gene: -; j_gene: TRBJ1-1; CDR3aa: CASRDTGRAFF
v_gene: TRBV2; d_gene: TRBD1; j_gene: TRBJ1-1; CDR3aa: CASSRTGGAVTEAFF
v_gene: TRBV29-1; d_gene: TRBD1; j_gene: TRBJ1-2; CDR3aa: CSSGDRVSYGYTF
v_gene: TRBV7-2; d_gene: -; j_gene: TRBJ2-5; CDR3aa: CASSTPRGVLTQYF
v_gene: TRBV19; d_gene: -; j_gene: TRBJ1-1; CDR3aa: CASSMRRGPTEAFF
v_gene: TRBV15; d_gene: -; j_gene: TRBJ1-1; CDR3aa: CATSRVAGENTEAFF
v_gene: TRBV19; d_gene: -; j_gene: TRBJ2-2; CDR3aa: CASNSGASTGELFF
v_gene: TRBV11-2; d_gene: -; j_gene: TRBJ2-7; CDR3aa: CASSLGRLVGPYEQYF
v_gene: TRBV29-1; d_gene: -; j_gene: TRBJ2-7; CDR3aa: CSVEMGEYEQYF
v_gene: TRBV6-2/TRBV6-3; d_gene: -; j_gene: TRBJ1-5; CDR3aa: CASLWLSGTEPQHF
v_gene: TRBV5-8; d_gene: -; j_gene: TRBJ2-2; CDR3aa: CASSSGRTSNTGELFF
v_gene: TRBV2; d_gene: TRBD2; j_gene: TRBJ2-7; CDR3aa: CASSSPSGRYNEQYF
v_gene: TRBV19; d_gene: -; j_gene: TRBJ1-1; CDR3aa: CASRPGTVNTEAFF
v_gene: TRBV19; d_gene: -; j_gene: TRBJ2-7; CDR3aa: CASSIGAGTSYEQYF
v_gene: TRBV11-2; d_gene: -; j_gene: TRBJ2-7; CDR3aa: CASSLFVYEQYF
v_gene: TRBV7-2; d_gene: TRBD2; j_gene: TRBJ2-7; CDR3aa: CASSQDPGGPHEQYF
v_gene: TRBV10-1; d_gene: -; j_gene: TRBJ1-6; CDR3aa: CASSELGVNSPLHF
v_gene: TRBV24-1; d_gene: TRBD1; j_gene: TRBJ1-2; CDR3aa: CATNPGTGDYGYTF
v_gene: TRBV19; d_gene: -; j_gene: TRBJ2-2; CDR3aa: CASWDTPYTGELFF
v_gene: TRBV29-1; d_gene: -; j_gene: TRBJ2-7; CDR3aa: CSVRRDYEQYF
v_gene: TRBV19; d_gene: -; j_gene: TRBJ1-5; CDR3aa: CAIKAEDHSNQPQHF
v_gene: TRBV7-3; d_gene: TRBD1; j_gene: TRBJ2-2; CDR3aa: CASSQPQGLDTGELFF
v_gene: TRBV12-3/TRBV12-4; d_gene: TRBD1; j_gene: TRBJ1-2; CDR3aa: CASSPPFGQGYGYTF
v_gene: TRBV7-9; d_gene: -; j_gene: TRBJ2-7; CDR3aa: CASSPAAGTGTEQYF
v_gene: TRBV27; d_gene: -; j_gene: TRBJ2-7; CDR3aa: CASSSSLDRRTYEQYF
v_gene: TRBV15; d_gene: TRBD1; j_gene: TRBJ1-5; CDR3aa: CATSSKKDRGSSRNQPQHF
v_gene: TRBV7-9; d_gene: TRBD2; j_gene: TRBJ2-7; CDR3aa: CASSARGGGSSYEQYF
v_gene: TRBV5-4; d_gene: TRBD1; j_gene: TRBJ1-1; CDR3aa: CAFRQGSYPSF
v_gene: TRBV12-3/TRBV12-4; d_gene: -; j_gene: TRBJ2-7; CDR3aa: CASSPAELGPRSLLEQYF
v_gene: TRBV7-9; d_gene: -; j_gene: -; CDR3aa: CASSSAERSYNEQFF
v_gene: TRBV10-3; d_gene: -; j_gene: TRBJ1-1; CDR3aa: CARRQEENTEAFF
v_gene: TRBV6-5; d_gene: TRBD2; j_gene: TRBJ2-7; CDR3aa: CASSNRGGEDEQYF
v_gene: TRBV7-4; d_gene: -; j_gene: TRBJ1-1; CDR3aa: CASSPLAGWGVQGQPRAFF
v_gene: TRBV7-9; d_gene: -; j_gene: TRBJ2-5; CDR3aa: CASRLSTGGQETQYF
v_gene: TRBV6-5; d_gene: -; j_gene: TRBJ2-2; CDR3aa: CASSFPDIKNTGELFF
v_gene: TRBV28; d_gene: -; j_gene: TRBJ1-5; CDR3aa: CASRRVARQPQHF
v_gene: TRBV10-3; d_gene: TRBD2; j_gene: TRBJ2-3; CDR3aa: CAISSGGDTDTQYF
v_gene: TRBV5-4; d_gene: TRBD1; j_gene: TRBJ1-2; CDR3aa: CASSKGQENYGYTF
v_gene: TRBV5-5; d_gene: -; j_gene: TRBJ1-1; CDR3aa: CASSQGKGRDLGAFF